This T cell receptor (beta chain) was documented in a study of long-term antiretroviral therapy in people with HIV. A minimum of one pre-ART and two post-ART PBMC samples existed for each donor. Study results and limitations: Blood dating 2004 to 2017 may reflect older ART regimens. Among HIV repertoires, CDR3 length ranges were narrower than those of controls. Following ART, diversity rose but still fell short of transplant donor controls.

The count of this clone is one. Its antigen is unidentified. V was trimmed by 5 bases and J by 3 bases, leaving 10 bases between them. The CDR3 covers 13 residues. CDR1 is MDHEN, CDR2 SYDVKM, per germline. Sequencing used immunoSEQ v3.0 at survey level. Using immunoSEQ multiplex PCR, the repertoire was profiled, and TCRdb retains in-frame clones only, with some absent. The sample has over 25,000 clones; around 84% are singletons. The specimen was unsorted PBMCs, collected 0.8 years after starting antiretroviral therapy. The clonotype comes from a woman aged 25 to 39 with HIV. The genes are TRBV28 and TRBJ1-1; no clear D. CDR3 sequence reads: CASSPGSDTEAFF. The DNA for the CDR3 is TGTGCCAGCAGTCCGGGATCGGACACTGAAGCTTTCTTT.